This is a list of T cell receptor beta chains from one sample in a study of CD4+ T cells in melanoma. Repertoires were generated with immunoSEQ multiplex PCR, while TCRdb's copy carries only in-frame clones and drops some. The profile shows under 20,000 clones, about four fifths of them singletons. Sequenced: cells from a culture (not recorded whether cultured in vitro). Receptors originate from a human donor with melanoma. Each CDR3 is given with its conserved first and last residue. D genes are given only for firm matches. A row's size may be missing; if present it is once, few, many or a size class.

-,TRBV7-2,medium-sized,TRBJ1-5,TGTGCCAGCAGCTTAGAGATTAGCAATCAGCCCCAGCATTTT,CASSLEISNQPQHF
-,TRBV19,-,TRBJ1-2,TGTGCCAGTAGGACCCTCCGAGAGTCTGCTAACTATGGCTACACCTTC,CASRTLRESANYGYTF
-,TRBV5-1,-,TRBJ2-3,TGCGCCAGCAGCCCCGGACTTCTCACTAGCACAGATACGCAGTATTTT,CASSPGLLTSTDTQYF
TRBD1,TRBV28,-,TRBJ2-1,TGTGCCAGCAGCTTATGGACAGGGGGCCGCGGCAATGAGCAGTTCTTC,CASSLWTGGRGNEQFF
TRBD2,TRBV10-1,-,TRBJ2-5,TGCGCCAGCAGCCGATCGACTAGCGGACAAGAGACCCAGTACTTC,CASSRSTSGQETQYF
TRBD1,TRBV6-1,few,TRBJ2-1,TGTGCCAGTATCGACGTGGGACAGGGCGCAAATGAGCAGTTCTTC,CASIDVGQGANEQFF
-,TRBV11-2,-,TRBJ1-6,TGTGCCAGCAGCTTAGCCTCGGGGAAGGTTACCCTCCACTTT,CASSLASGKVTLHF
TRBD1,TRBV5-4,-,TRBJ2-7,TGTGCCAGCAGCTTGGTCGGGACAGGGTCCTACGAGCAGTACTTC,CASSLVGTGSYEQYF
TRBD1,TRBV7-9,-,TRBJ1-6,TGTGCCAGCAGCCGGGACAGAAATTCACCCCTCCACTTT,CASSRDRNSPLHF
-,TRBV5-4,-,TRBJ1-1,TGTGCCAGCAGCTTGGATAGTGTCTTTGGAGCTTTCTTT,CASSLDSVFGAFF
TRBD1,TRBV7-9,-,TRBJ1-4,TGTGCCAGCAGCTTAACAGGGGGCGCGGAGGAAAAACTGTTTTTT,CASSLTGGAEEKLFF
-,TRBV5-1,-,TRBJ2-5,TGCGCCAGCAGCTTGGGACAGATGTCCGAGACCCAGTACTTC,CASSLGQMSETQYF
-,TRBV27,-,TRBJ1-5,TGTGCCAGCAGTTTATGGTACCTTGGTGGTCAGCCCCAGCATTTT,CASSLWYLGGQPQHF
-,TRBV18,-,TRBJ1-2,TGTGCCAGCTCACCCACCCGCGGGTACTATGGCTACACCTTC,CASSPTRGYYGYTF
TRBD1,TRBV6-5,-,TRBJ1-1,TGTGCCAGCAGCTTTGACAGGGAAGGGTTCACTGAAGCTTTCTTT,CASSFDREGFTEAFF
TRBD1,TRBV19,once,TRBJ1-1,TGTGCCAGTAGTCGGAGGGACAGGGGACCTGAAGCTTTCTTT,CASSRRDRGPEAFF
-,TRBV12-5,-,TRBJ1-5,TGTGCTAGTGGTCGACGGTACAATCAGCCCCAGCATTTT,CASGRRYNQPQHF
-,TRBV5-1,-,TRBJ2-3,TGCGCCAGCAGCTTGGGCCCGAGCGGACCCGGGGATACGCAGTATTTT,CASSLGPSGPGDTQYF
-,TRBV4-2,few,TRBJ1-2,TGTGCCAGCAGCCAAGATATCCGGGACACACGTCATGGCTACACCTTC,CASSQDIRDTRHGYTF
-,TRBV5-1,-,TRBJ1-2,TGCGCCAGCAGCCATTCCCAGGGCTATGGCTACACCTTC,CASSHSQGYGYTF
-,TRBV6-5,-,TRBJ1-2,TGTGCCAGCAGTTACTCCGGCCAGAACCACTATGGCTACACCTTC,CASSYSGQNHYGYTF
-,TRBV18,-,TRBJ1-5,TGTGCCAGCTCACCACCTGGGACCAATCAGCCCCAGCATTTT,CASSPPGTNQPQHF
TRBD1,TRBV7-9,-,TRBJ1-5,TGTGCCAGCAGCGTGGGACAGAATAATCAGCCCCAGCATTTT,CASSVGQNNQPQHF
-,TRBV5-4,-,TRBJ2-4,TGTGCCAGCAGCTTATACGGCAAAAACATTCAGTACTTC,CASSLYGKNIQYF
TRBD2,TRBV30,once,TRBJ2-3,TGTGCCTGGAGTGTAACCCGGACTAGCGGAGCTCCAGATACGCAGTATTTT,CAWSVTRTSGAPDTQYF
TRBD1,TRBV6-6,-,TRBJ2-7,TGTGCCAGCAGGACAGGGACAGGGGCCGACTACGAGCAGTACTTC,CASRTGTGADYEQYF
-,TRBV6-5,-,TRBJ1-2,TGTGCCAGCCGGACTGCGGGGGCCGGTAACTATGGCTACACCTTC,CASRTAGAGNYGYTF
-,TRBV4-1,-,TRBJ1-1,TGCGCCAGCAGCCAACGGACTCCTAGCATGAACACTGAAGCTTTCTTT,CASSQRTPSMNTEAFF
-,TRBV7-8,-,TRBJ2-3,TGTGCCAGCAGCTTAGGCTTTGAGGATACGCAGTATTTT,CASSLGFEDTQYF